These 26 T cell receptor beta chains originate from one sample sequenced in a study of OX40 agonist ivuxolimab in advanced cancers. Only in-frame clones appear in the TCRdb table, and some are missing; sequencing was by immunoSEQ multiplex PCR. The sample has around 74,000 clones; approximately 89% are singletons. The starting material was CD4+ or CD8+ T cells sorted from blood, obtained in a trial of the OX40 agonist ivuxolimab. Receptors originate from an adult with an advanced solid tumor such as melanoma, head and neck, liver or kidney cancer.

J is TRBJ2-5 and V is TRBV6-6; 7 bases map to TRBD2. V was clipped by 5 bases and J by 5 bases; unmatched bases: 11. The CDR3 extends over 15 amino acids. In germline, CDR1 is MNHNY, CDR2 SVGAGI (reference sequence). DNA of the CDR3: TGTGCCAGCAGTGCCCTGAGCGGGGTTTATGAGACCCAGTACTTC. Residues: CASSALSGVYETQYF.

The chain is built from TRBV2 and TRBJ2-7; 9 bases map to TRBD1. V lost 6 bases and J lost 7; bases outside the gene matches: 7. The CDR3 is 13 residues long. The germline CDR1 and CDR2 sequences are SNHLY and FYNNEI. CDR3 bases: TGTGCCAGCAGCCGGGACAGGGTGGGGGAGCAGTACTTC. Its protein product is CASSRDRVGEQYF.

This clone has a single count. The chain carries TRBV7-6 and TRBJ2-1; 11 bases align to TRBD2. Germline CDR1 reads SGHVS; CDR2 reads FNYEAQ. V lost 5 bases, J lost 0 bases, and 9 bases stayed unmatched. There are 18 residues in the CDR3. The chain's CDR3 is CASSRGLAGGSSYNEQFF. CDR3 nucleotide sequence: TGTGCCAGCAGCCGGGGGCTAGCGGGGGGAAGCTCCTACAATGAGCAGTTCTTC.

CDR3 residues: CASSYSFSLNTEAFF. DNA of the CDR3: TGTGCCAGCAGTTACTCGTTCAGCCTGAACACTGAAGCTTTCTTT. The chain has TRBV6-5 and TRBJ1-1; D remains unclear. The V gene lost 0 bases and the J gene lost 0 bases, with 8 bases spanning the gap. Germline loops: CDR1 MNHEY, CDR2 SVGAGI. CDR3 length equals 15 residues.

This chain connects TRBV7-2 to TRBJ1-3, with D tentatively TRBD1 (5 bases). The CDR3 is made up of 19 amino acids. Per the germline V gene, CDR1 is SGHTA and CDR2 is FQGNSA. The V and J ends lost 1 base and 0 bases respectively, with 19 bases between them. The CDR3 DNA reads TGTGCCAGCAGCTTAGATTTGCGGGGGATAAGCCTCTCTGGAAACACCATATATTTT. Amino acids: CASSLDLRGISLSGNTIYF.

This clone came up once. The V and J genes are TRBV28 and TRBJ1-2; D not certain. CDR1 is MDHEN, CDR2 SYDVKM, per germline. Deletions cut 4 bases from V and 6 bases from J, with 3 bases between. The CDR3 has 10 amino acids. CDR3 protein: CASSSNGYTF. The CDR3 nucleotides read TGTGCCAGCAGTTCCAATGGCTACACCTTC.

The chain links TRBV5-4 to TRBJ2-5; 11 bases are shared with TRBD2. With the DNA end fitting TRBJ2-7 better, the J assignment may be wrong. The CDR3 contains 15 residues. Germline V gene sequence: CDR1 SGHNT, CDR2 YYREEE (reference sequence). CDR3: CASSPGTSGLYEQYF. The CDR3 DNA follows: TGTGCCAGCAGCCCCGGGACTAGCGGACTCTACGAGCAGTACTTC.

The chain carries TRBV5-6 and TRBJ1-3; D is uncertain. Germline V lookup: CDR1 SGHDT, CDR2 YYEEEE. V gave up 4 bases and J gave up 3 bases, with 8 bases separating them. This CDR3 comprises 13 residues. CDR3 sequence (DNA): TGTGCCAGCAGCGCCGAACTTGGAAACACCATATATTTT. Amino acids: CASSAELGNTIYF.

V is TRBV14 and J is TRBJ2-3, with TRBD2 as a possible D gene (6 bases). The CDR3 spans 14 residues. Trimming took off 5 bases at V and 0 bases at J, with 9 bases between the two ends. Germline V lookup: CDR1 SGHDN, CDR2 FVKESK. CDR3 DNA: TGTGCCAGCAGCGTCGGGGGAAGCACAGATACGCAGTATTTT. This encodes CASSVGGSTDTQYF.

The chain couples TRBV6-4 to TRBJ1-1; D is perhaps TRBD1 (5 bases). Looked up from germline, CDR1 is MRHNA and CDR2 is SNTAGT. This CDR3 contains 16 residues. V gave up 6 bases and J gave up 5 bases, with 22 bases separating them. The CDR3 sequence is CASRPRGATAGTEAFF. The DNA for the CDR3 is TGTGCCAGCAGGCCACGCGGGGCGACCGCGGGGACTGAAGCTTTCTTT.

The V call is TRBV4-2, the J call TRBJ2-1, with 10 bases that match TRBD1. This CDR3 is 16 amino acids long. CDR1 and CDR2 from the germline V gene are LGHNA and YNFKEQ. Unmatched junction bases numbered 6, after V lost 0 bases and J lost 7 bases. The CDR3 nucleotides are TGTGCCAGCAGCCAAGATCGGACAGGGGGGTGGAATGAGCAGTTCTTC. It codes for CASSQDRTGGWNEQFF.

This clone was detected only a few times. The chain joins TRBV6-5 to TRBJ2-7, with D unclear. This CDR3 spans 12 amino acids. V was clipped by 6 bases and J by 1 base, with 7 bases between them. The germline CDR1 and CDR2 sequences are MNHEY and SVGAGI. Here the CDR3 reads CASSKPSYEQYF. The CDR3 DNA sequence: TGTGCCAGCAGCAAGCCGTCCTACGAGCAGTACTTC.

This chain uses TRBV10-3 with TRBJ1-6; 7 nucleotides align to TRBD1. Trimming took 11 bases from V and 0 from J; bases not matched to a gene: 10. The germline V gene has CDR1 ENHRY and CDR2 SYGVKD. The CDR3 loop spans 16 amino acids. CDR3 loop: CAARQGLSSYNSPLHF. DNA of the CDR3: TGTGCCGCCAGACAGGGCCTGAGCTCCTATAATTCACCCCTCCACTTT.

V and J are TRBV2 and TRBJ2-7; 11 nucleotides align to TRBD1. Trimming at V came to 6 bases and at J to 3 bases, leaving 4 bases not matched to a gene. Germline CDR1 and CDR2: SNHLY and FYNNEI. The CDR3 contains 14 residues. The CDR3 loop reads CASRGQGGLYEQYF. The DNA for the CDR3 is TGTGCCAGCAGGGGACAGGGGGGCCTCTACGAGCAGTACTTC.

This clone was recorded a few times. The CDR3 DNA reads as TGTGCCAGTAGTCCTAGGCGAGGTGGCAATCAGCCCCAGCATTTT. It is translated as CASSPRRGGNQPQHF. The chain uses TRBV19 and TRBJ1-5; D is undetermined. Trimming took 5 bases from V and 2 from J, leaving 13 bases between them. This CDR3 contains 15 residues. The germline CDR1 and CDR2 sequences are LNHDA and SQIVND (reference sequence).

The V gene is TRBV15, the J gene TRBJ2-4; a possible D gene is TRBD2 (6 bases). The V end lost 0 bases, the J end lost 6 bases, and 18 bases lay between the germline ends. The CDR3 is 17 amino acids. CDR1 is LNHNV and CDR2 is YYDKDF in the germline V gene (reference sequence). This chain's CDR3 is CATSRDPAGGTANIQYF. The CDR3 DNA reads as TGTGCCACCAGCAGAGATCCCGCCGGCGGGACCGCAAACATTCAGTACTTC.

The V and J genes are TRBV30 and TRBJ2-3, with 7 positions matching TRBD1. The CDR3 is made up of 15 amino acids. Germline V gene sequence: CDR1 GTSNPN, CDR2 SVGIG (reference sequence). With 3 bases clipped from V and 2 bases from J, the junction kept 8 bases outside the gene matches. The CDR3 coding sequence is TGTGCCTGGAGAAGGACAGGAATACACACAGATACGCAGTATTTT. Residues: CAWRRTGIHTDTQYF.

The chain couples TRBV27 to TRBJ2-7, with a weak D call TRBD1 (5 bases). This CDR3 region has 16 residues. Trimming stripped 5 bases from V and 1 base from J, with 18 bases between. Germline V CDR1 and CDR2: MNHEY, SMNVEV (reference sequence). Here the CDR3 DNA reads TGTGCCAGCAGTCCTCAGACAGAACCAAGGTCCTACGAGCAGTACTTC. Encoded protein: CASSPQTEPRSYEQYF.

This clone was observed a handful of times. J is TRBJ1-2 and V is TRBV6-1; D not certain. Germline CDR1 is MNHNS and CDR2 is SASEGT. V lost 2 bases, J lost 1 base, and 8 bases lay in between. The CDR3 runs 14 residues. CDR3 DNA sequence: TGTGCCAGCAGTGAACCTTACCGTAACTATGGCTACACCTTC. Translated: CASSEPYRNYGYTF.

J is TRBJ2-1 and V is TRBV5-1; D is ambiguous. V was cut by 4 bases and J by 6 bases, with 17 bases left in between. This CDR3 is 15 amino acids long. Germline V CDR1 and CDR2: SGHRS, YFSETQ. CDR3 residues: CASSPASDPVNEQFF. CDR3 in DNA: TGCGCCAGCAGCCCGGCAAGTGATCCCGTCAATGAGCAGTTCTTC.

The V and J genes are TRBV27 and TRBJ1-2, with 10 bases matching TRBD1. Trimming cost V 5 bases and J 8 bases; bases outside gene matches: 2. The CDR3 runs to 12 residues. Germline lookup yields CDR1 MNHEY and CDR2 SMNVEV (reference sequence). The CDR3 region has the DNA TGTGCCAGCAGTCCGGGACAGGGGGGCTACACCTTC. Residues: CASSPGQGGYTF.

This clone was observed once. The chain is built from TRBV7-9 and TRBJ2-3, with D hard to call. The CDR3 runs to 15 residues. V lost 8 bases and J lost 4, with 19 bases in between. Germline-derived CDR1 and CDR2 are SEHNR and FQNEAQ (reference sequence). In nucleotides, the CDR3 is TGTGCCAGCCTGCCCCCCGTGCCTTTGCCAGATACGCAGTATTTT. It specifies CASLPPVPLPDTQYF.

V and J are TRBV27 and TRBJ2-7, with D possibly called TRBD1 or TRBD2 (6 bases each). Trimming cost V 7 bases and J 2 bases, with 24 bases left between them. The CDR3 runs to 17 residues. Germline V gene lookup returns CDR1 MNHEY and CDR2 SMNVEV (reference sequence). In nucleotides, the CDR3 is TGTGCCAGCATGGGGGGTCTGCGTAGGGGGACCCCCTACGAGCAGTACTTC. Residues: CASMGGLRRGTPYEQYF.

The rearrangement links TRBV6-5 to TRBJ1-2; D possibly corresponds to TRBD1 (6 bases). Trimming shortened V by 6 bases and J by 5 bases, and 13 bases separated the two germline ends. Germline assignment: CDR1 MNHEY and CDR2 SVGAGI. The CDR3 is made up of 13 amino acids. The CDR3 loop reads CASRIQGGYGYTF. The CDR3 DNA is TGTGCCAGCAGGATACAGGGAGGATATGGCTACACCTTC.

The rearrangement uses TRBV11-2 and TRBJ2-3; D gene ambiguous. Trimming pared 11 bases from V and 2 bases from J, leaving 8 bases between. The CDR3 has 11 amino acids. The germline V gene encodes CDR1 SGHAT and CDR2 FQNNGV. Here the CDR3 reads CASQSTDTQYF. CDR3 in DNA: TGTGCCTCCCAATCCACAGATACGCAGTATTTT. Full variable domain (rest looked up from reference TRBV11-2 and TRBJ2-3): EAGVAQSPRYKIIEKRQSVAFWCNPISGHATLYWYQQILGQGPKLLIQFQNNGVVDDSQLPKDRFSAERLKGVDSTLKIQPAKLEDSAVYLCASQSTDTQYFGPGTRLTVL.

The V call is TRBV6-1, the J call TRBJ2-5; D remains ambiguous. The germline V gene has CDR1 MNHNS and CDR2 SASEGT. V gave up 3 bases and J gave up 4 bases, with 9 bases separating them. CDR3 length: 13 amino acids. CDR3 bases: TGTGCCAGCAGTGAGGGGAACCGAGAGACCCAGTACTTC. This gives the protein CASSEGNRETQYF.